This record looks at one TCR beta chain sequence and its context. The source of the sample is a study of blood T cell repertoires in COVID-19. In the authors' methods: Reference gene primer amplification gave nucleated cell count estimates. The table came from immunoSEQ multiplex PCR; TCRdb's copy has only in-frame clones and leaves some out. V, J and clone size were drawn from that table, and D and trimming were deduced from the DNA. This table has 84,000 or so clones, 79% appearing once. CDR3 length: 16 amino acids. V lost 5 bases to trimming and J lost 2 bases; unmatched junction nucleotides: 9. Per the germline V gene, CDR1 is SGHTA and CDR2 is FQGNSA.

Source material: peripheral blood. This TCR was recovered from a man between 65 and 85 years old with acute or convalescent COVID-19. The chain carries TRBV7-2 and TRBJ2-3; 8 bases match TRBD2. The CDR3 nucleotides read TGTGCCAGCAGCGCACAACCCGGGGGGGCCACAGATACGCAGTATTTT. The encoded protein is CASSAQPGGATDTQYF. The full variable domain, rest sourced from reference TRBV7-2 and TRBJ2-3, is GAGVSQSPSNKVTEKGKDVELRCDPISGHTALYWYRQSLGQGLEFLIYFQGNSAPDKSGLPSDRFSAERTGGSVSTLTIQRTQQEDSAVYLCASSAQPGGATDTQYFGPGTRLTVL.